This is a list of T cell receptor beta chains from one sample in a study of CD8 T cells in ankylosing spondylitis. TCRdb re-called the 5' RACE reads with MiXCR, one entry per CDR3 protein. The sample lists 250,000 or so distinct CDR3 sequences, 20% to 30% seen once, with roughly 0.67% in the top ten. Material: blood, either unsorted or a sorted T cell fraction (not recorded which). These TCRs come from a male donor with ankylosing spondylitis or in good health (not recorded which). Both conserved end residues are part of each CDR3.

V gene	CDR3 protein
TRBV19	CASSRDRVYGYTF
TRBV20-1	CSARGVSYEQYF
TRBV20-1	CSARSPSGGGANTGELFF
TRBV20-1	CSAKAPSSYNEQFF
TRBV6-4	CASSVTTADTQYF
TRBV20-1	CSARLATDTQYF
TRBV7-2	CASSPSAAKNIQYF
TRBV6-2/TRBV6-3	CASSYSTGLGGRDTQYF
TRBV5-6	CASSSDSDYGYTF
TRBV20-1	CSASGGQNEQFF
TRBV10-3	CAIKKTGMNTEAFF
TRBV12-3/TRBV12-4	CASSPGMGDEQYF
TRBV7-3	CASSYRDMDEQYF
TRBV20-1	CSAIPRGRVASLEAFF
TRBV20-1	CSAGGSGANVLTF
TRBV30	CARDRESGYTF
TRBV12-3/TRBV12-4	CASSFGGMNYGYTF
TRBV10-3	CAISDGTKGDTQYF
TRBV4-2	CASSTWTSGGYEQYF
TRBV6-1	CASRATSGGFSTDTQYF
TRBV20-1	CSGHPGLAREETQYF
TRBV12-3/TRBV12-4	CASIPGHSGGHEQFF
TRBV28	CASSLPLNQPQHF
TRBV28	CASTLDTDTQYF
TRBV29-1	CSVAVETQYF
TRBV20-1	CSARDSHRAGTEAFF
TRBV10-1	CASSGSSGGAETQYF